The clone carrying this T cell receptor (beta chain) was detected once. Here immunoSEQ multiplex PCR was the method, and the copy in TCRdb shows in-frame clones only, minus some. The sample comprises roughly 200,000 clones, around 94% of which are singletons, and over 1.2% rests with the top ten. These data belong to a study of control samples from healthy donors and cancer patients. The TCR sequence derives from a man aged 45-60 years in good health. Source material: blood.

The CDR3 coding sequence is TGTGCCAGTAGTCGCCGGGGACCGGGACAACAAGAGACCCAGTACTTC. It codes for CASSRRGPGQQETQYF. The chain carries TRBV19 and TRBJ2-5; D might be TRBD1 (6 bases). This CDR3 is 16 amino acids long. Trimming cost V 5 bases and J 2 bases, with 18 bases left between them. Germline V gene sequence: CDR1 LNHDA, CDR2 SQIVND (reference sequence).